The 27 T cell receptor beta chains in this list originate from one sample, sequenced in a study of T cells in Graves' hyperthyroidism and ophthalmopathy. RNA transcripts gave rise to amplified TCR beta CDR3 regions. The primer set for the first-round RT-PCR of the TCR CDR3 was HTBI. Each CDR3 protein is one row after TCRdb ran MiXCR on the multiplex PCR reads. The sample holds hundreds of thousands of distinct CDR3 sequences, around a sixth seen once. The specimen was blood. Every receptor here comes from a young woman with Graves' hyperthyroidism that later progressed to Graves' ophthalmopathy.

This clonotype came up many times. The chain has TRBV29-1 and TRBJ2-3; 7 nucleotides agree with TRBD2. This CDR3 comprises 16 residues. J lost 4 bases, V lost 0 bases, and 10 bases had no gene match. The germline gives CDR1 SQVTM, CDR2 ANQGSEA. CDR3 DNA: TGCAGCGTTGAAGACTTCGCGGGAGATCGGCCAGATACGCAGTATTTT. This gives the protein CSVEDFAGDRPDTQYF.

The sample holds a few counts of this clonotype. V usage is TRBV28 and J usage is TRBJ1-2; no clear D. Germline CDR1 is MDHEN and CDR2 is SYDVKM. The CDR3 runs to 13 residues. V lost 4 bases and J 4 bases, leaving 10 bases between the germline ends. This chain's CDR3 is CASSSPSFYGYTF. Written as DNA, the CDR3 is TGTGCCAGCAGTTCACCATCCTTCTATGGCTACACCTTC.

The gene calls are TRBV27 and TRBJ1-1; a possible D gene is TRBD1 (6 bases). The V gene lost 6 bases and the J gene lost 2 bases, with 13 bases spanning the gap. This CDR3 has 14 amino acids. Germline V gene data show CDR1 as MNHEY and CDR2 as SMNVEV (reference sequence). The CDR3 loop is CASSLDRFNTEAFF. In DNA form, the CDR3 reads TGTGCCAGCAGCTTGGACAGATTCAACACTGAAGCTTTCTTT.

This clonotype was found many times. The chain combines TRBV27 with TRBJ2-3; a weak D match, TRBD2 (7 bases). CDR3 length: 15 amino acids. Germline values: CDR1 MNHEY, CDR2 SMNVEV (reference sequence). With 3 bases removed from V and 0 bases from J, the gap between germline ends came to 10 bases. In DNA, the CDR3 is TGTGCCAGCAGTTTCCCGGGGGGCAGCACAGATACGCAGTATTTT. This codes for CASSFPGGSTDTQYF.

This clonotype came up many times. J is TRBJ2-7 and V is TRBV6-8; TRBD1 matches at 10 bases. The ends lost 7 bases at V and 5 bases at J; junction bases unmatched: 11. Germline V gene lookup returns CDR1 MNHGY and CDR2 SAAAGT. The CDR3 totals 15 residues. As DNA, the CDR3 is TGTGCCAGCAAGCGCTCCGGGACAGGGGACCACGAGCAGTACTTC. Translating it yields CASKRSGTGDHEQYF.

This chain uses TRBV5-1 with TRBJ2-5, with TRBD1 identical over 9 bases. Germline CDR1 reads SGHRS; CDR2 reads YFSETQ. The trim removed 4 bases at V and 4 bases at J, leaving 11 bases unmatched. CDR3 length: 16 amino acids. CDR3: CASSAGDRAQGETQYF. The CDR3 DNA follows: TGCGCCAGCAGCGCCGGGGACAGGGCCCAGGGAGAGACCCAGTACTTC.

The chain carries TRBV27 and TRBJ2-5; D ambiguous. V was cut by 4 bases and J by 7 bases, with 7 bases left in between. The CDR3 sequence is 11 residues long. Per the germline V gene, CDR1 is MNHEY and CDR2 is SMNVEV (reference sequence). The CDR3 sequence: CASSSVGTQYF. As DNA, the CDR3 is TGTGCCAGCAGTTCCGTGGGGACCCAGTACTTC.

This clonotype has at least ten counts. The rearrangement uses TRBV20-1 and TRBJ2-5; TRBD2 matches at 10 bases. V shed 0 bases, J shed 0 bases, and the junction held 4 bases outside the gene matches. The germline gives CDR1 DFQATT, CDR2 SNEGSKA (reference sequence). The CDR3 spans 16 residues. CDR3 amino acids: CSARDAGLADQETQYF. CDR3 in DNA: TGCAGTGCTAGAGATGCAGGACTAGCGGACCAAGAGACCCAGTACTTC.

The chain links TRBV7-2 to TRBJ1-2; the D gene is possibly TRBD1 (6 bases). This CDR3 region has 15 residues. Germline V lookup: CDR1 SGHTA, CDR2 FQGNSA. The V gene lost 6 bases and the J gene lost 4 bases, with 18 bases spanning the gap. CDR3 sequence reads: CASRDHEGVIYGYTF. In DNA form, the CDR3 reads TGTGCCAGCAGGGATCATGAGGGGGTGATCTATGGCTACACCTTC.

Concerning this clonotype: Given the absence of the conserved phenylalanine or tryptophan at the CDR3 end, a read error is likely. This rearrangement joins TRBV27 to TRBJ1-1; unclear D gene. With 5 bases removed from V and 5 bases from J, the gap between germline ends came to 15 bases. The germline V gene has CDR1 MNHEY and CDR2 SMNVEV (reference sequence). The length of the CDR3 is 14 residues. This CDR3 reads CASSKGSFATEAFL. The CDR3 nucleotides read TGTGCCAGCAGTAAAGGGAGTTTTGCGACTGAAGCTTTCCTT.

This clonotype was observed a handful of times. The gene calls are TRBV6-1 and TRBJ2-1; D possibly corresponds to TRBD2 (5 bases). Germline V CDR1 and CDR2: MNHNS, SASEGT. V dropped 6 bases and J dropped 8 bases, with 14 bases sitting between them. The CDR3 is 13 residues long. The CDR3 loop is CASSRGSAYEQFF. The CDR3 coding sequence is TGTGCCAGCAGCCGGGGTTCGGCATATGAGCAGTTCTTC.

This clonotype was observed many times. This chain connects TRBV2 to TRBJ2-1; unclear D gene. The germline V and J ends were trimmed by 10 bases and 6 bases, with 13 bases remaining between them. Per germline, CDR1 SNHLY and CDR2 FYNNEI. The CDR3 consists of 12 residues. CDR3 coding DNA: TGTGCCATCGGCGAGCTCTCCAATGAGCAGTTCTTC. Encoded protein: CAIGELSNEQFF.

Notes on this clonotype: A much more abundant neighbour one base away suggests this may be a read error. This chain joins TRBV12-3 or TRBV12-4 and TRBJ1-5; D gene uncertain. Deletions cut 6 bases from V and 3 bases from J, with 12 bases between. The CDR3 sequence is 14 residues long. This chain's CDR3 is CASRPGHDNQPQHF. In DNA form, the CDR3 reads TGTGCCAGCAGACCGGGCCACGACAATCAGCCCCAGCATTTT.

About this clonotype itself: One end of the junction varies from germline; a read error may be responsible. This sequence joins TRBV29-1 and TRBJ1-1; the D gene is possibly TRBD1 (6 bases). Germline CDR1 SQVTM, CDR2 ANQGSEA. The CDR3 is 11 residues long. In nucleotides, the CDR3 is TGCAGCGTTAAAGAGGGGGTTAGCGCTTTCTTT. Its translation is CSVKEGVSAFF.

The CDR3 sequence is CASMAGAGYGYTF. CDR3 nucleotide sequence: TGTGCCAGCATGGCAGGGGCTGGCTATGGCTACACCTTC. The chain joins TRBV27 to TRBJ1-2; a possible D gene is TRBD1 (6 bases). Germline V gene sequence: CDR1 MNHEY, CDR2 SMNVEV (reference sequence). V was pared by 7 bases and J by 4 bases, with 13 bases between. The CDR3 totals 13 residues.

This clonotype has a handful of counts. The chain has TRBV5-1 and TRBJ2-2, with 7 bases identical to TRBD1. Germline V lookup: CDR1 SGHRS, CDR2 YFSETQ. With V trimmed by 9 bases and J by 6 bases, 5 bases remained unmatched. CDR3 length: 12 amino acids. The CDR3 spells CATRGPAGELFF. CDR3 coding DNA: TGCGCCACGAGGGGGCCTGCCGGGGAGCTGTTTTTT.

This chain uses TRBV20-1 with TRBJ1-5; unclear D gene. V lost 5 bases and J 5 bases, leaving 10 bases between the germline ends. CDR1 is DFQATT and CDR2 is SNEGSKA in the germline V gene (reference sequence). The CDR3 has 12 residues. CDR3 bases: TGCAGTGCTGCCCGGGTTCATCAGCCCCAGCATTTT. Residues: CSAARVHQPQHF.

This clonotype was detected a few times. The V gene is TRBV20-1, the J gene TRBJ2-3, with 9 bases identical to TRBD2. V shed 1 base and J 3 bases; nucleotides not matched to a gene: 2. The CDR3 consists of 14 residues. The germline CDR1 and CDR2 sequences are DFQATT and SNEGSKA (reference sequence). The CDR3 is CSARGLAETDTQYF. CDR3 nucleotide sequence: TGCAGTGCTAGAGGACTAGCGGAAACAGATACGCAGTATTTT.

The CDR3 DNA is TGTGCCAGCAGCTTAGGAGAGACAGGTTGGAGGGACACTGAAGCTTTCTTT. This gives the protein CASSLGETGWRDTEAFF. The rearrangement joins TRBV11-2 to TRBJ1-1, with D possibly matching TRBD1 (6 bases). The V gene lost 1 base and the J gene lost 3 bases, with 18 bases spanning the gap. Germline V gene lookup returns CDR1 SGHAT and CDR2 FQNNGV. The CDR3 has 17 amino acids.

This clonotype was seen repeatedly, ten times or more. The genes are TRBV29-1 and TRBJ2-1; TRBD1 might be the D (5 bases). CDR3 length: 14 amino acids. Trimming took off 2 bases at V and 5 bases at J, with 13 bases between the two ends. Germline loops: CDR1 SQVTM, CDR2 ANQGSEA. CDR3 nucleotides: TGCAGCGTTGAACAGGGTTATGTGAACAATGAGCAGTTCTTC. It is translated as CSVEQGYVNNEQFF.

V is TRBV19 and J is TRBJ1-2; weak D call: TRBD1 (5 bases). V gave up 5 bases and J gave up 0 bases, with 19 bases separating them. This CDR3 region has 17 residues. The germline V gene encodes CDR1 LNHDA and CDR2 SQIVND (reference sequence). The CDR3 loop reads CASSPPGRAGANYGYTF. As DNA, the CDR3 is TGTGCCAGTAGTCCCCCGGGACGCGCGGGGGCTAACTATGGCTACACCTTC.

There are many counts of this clonotype. This chain uses TRBV27 with TRBJ2-1; 14 bases fit TRBD2. The CDR3 is 16 amino acids. Losses at the gene ends were 4 bases for V and 10 bases for J; bases not matched to a gene: 9. CDR1 MNHEY and CDR2 SMNVEV come from the germline V gene (reference sequence). CDR3 DNA: TGTGCCAGCAGTTCAGGGGCGGGACTAGCGGGGGTAGAGCAGTTCTTC. Translated, it gives CASSSGAGLAGVEQFF.

A note on this clonotype: A much larger clone lies one base from this, so it may be a read error. The rearrangement links TRBV7-8 to TRBJ2-1; 7 nucleotides line up with TRBD2. In germline, CDR1 is SGHVS, CDR2 FQNEAQ. The CDR3 has 16 amino acids. CDR3 sequence: CASSPIAGAGTNDQFF. In nucleotides, the CDR3 is TGTGCCAGCAGCCCCATTGCGGGAGCGGGAACCAATGATCAGTTCTTC.

This clonotype was recorded a few times. The chain carries TRBV20-1 and TRBJ1-2, with no clear D. Trimming removed 1 base at V and 4 bases at J, with 13 bases between. The CDR3 spans 14 residues. Germline V CDR1 and CDR2: DFQATT, SNEGSKA (reference sequence). CDR3 nucleotides: TGCAGTGCTAGAGGGGGAACAAAGGGCTATGGCTACACCTTC. Protein product: CSARGGTKGYGYTF.

A remark on this clonotype: The junction does not match germline at one end; this may be a read error. CDR3 sequence (DNA): TGCACCAGCAGTGAGTCGAGAGAGCGGGAAGGCACAGATACGCAGTATTTT. This encodes CTSSESREREGTDTQYF. The rearrangement uses TRBV10-2 and TRBJ2-3, with 7 bases aligning to TRBD2. This CDR3 has 17 residues. The germline V gene encodes CDR1 WSHSY and CDR2 SAAADI.

This clonotype occurred a few times. The chain is built from TRBV28 and TRBJ2-2, with 10 bases fitting TRBD1. Trimming took 4 bases from V and 4 from J; bases not matched to a gene: 3. This CDR3 is 15 amino acids long. Germline lookup yields CDR1 MDHEN and CDR2 SYDVKM. The DNA of the CDR3 is TGTGCCAGCAGTTATGACAGGGGGCCCACCGGGGAGCTGTTTTTT. This gives the protein CASSYDRGPTGELFF.

This clonotype was counted only a few times. The chain is built from TRBV3-1 and TRBJ2-1, with D unclear. From germline, CDR1 is LGHDT and CDR2 YNNKEL (reference sequence). Trimming took 1 base from V and 2 from J, leaving 15 bases between them. CDR3 length: 17 amino acids. The CDR3 protein is CASSQGRFRSPYNEQFF. The CDR3 region has the DNA TGTGCCAGCAGCCAAGGTAGGTTCAGGTCTCCCTACAATGAGCAGTTCTTC.